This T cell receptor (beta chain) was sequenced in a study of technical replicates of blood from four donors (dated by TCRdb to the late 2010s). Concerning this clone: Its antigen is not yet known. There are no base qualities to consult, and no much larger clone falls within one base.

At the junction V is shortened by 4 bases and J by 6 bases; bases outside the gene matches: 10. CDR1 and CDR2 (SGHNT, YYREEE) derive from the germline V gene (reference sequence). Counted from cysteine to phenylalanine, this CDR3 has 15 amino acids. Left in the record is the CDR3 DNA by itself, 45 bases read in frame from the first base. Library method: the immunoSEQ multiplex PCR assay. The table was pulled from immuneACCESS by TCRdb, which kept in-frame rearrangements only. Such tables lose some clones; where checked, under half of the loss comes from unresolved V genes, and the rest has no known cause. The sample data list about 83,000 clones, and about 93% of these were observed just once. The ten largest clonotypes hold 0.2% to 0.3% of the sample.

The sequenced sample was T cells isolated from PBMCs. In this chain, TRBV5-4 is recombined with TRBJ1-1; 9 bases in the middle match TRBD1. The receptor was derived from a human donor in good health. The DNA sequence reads TGTGCCAGCAGCCTAAGTACAGGGGGCTGGGCTGAAGCTTTCTTT. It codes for CASSLSTGGWAEAFF.